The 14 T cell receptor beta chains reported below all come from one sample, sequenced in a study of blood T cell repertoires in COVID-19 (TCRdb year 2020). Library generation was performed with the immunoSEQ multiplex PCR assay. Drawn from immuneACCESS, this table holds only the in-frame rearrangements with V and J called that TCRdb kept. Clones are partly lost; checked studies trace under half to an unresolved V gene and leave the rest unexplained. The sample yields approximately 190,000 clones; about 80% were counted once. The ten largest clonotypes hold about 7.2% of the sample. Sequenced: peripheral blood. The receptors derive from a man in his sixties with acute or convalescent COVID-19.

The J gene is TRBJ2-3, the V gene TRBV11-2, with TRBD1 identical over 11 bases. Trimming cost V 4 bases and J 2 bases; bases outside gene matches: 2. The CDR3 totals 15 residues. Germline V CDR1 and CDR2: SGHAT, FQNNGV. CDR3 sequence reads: CASSWGQGDTDTQYF. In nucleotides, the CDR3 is TGTGCCAGCAGCTGGGGACAGGGGGACACAGATACGCAGTATTTT.

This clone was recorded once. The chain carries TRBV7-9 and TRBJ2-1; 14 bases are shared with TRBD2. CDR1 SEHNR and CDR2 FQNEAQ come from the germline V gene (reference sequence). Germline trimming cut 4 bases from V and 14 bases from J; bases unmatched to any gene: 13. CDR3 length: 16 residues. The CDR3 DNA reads TGTGCCAGCAGCTCCAATTCGGGACTAGCGGGAGTTTTCAAGTTCTTC. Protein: CASSSNSGLAGVFKFF.

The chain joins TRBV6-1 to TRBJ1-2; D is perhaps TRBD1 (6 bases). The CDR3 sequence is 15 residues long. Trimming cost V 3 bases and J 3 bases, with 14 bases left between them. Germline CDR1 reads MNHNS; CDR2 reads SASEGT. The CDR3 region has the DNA TGTGCCAGCAGTGAGGGGGGGGGCGCCCACTATGGCTACACCTTC. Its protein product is CASSEGGGAHYGYTF.

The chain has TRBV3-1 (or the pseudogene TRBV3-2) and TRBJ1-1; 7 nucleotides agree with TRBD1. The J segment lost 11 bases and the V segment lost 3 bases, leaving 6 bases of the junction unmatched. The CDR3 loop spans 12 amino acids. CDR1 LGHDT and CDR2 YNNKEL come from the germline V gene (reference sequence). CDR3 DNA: TGTGCCAGCAGCCACAGGACAGGTCTCGCTTTCTTT. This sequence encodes CASSHRTGLAFF.

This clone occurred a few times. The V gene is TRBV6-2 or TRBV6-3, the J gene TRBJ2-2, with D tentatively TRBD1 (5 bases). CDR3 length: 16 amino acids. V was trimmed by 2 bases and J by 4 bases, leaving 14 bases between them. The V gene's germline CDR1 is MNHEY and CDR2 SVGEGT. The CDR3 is CASSYGAGKGTGELFF. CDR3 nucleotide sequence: TGTGCCAGCAGTTACGGGGCAGGGAAGGGCACCGGGGAGCTGTTTTTT.

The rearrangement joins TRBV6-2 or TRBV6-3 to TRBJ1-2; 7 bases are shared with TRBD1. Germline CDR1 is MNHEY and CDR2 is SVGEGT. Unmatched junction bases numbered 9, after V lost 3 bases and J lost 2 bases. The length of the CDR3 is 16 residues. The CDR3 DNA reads TGTGCCAGCAGTTATCCCCCCGGACAGGCCAACTATGGCTACACCTTC. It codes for CASSYPPGQANYGYTF.

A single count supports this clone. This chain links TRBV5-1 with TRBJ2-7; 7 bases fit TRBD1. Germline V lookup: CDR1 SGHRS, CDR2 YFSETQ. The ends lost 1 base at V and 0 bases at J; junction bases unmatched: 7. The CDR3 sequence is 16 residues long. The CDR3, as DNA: TGCGCCAGCAGCTTGCTGACAGGGATTGGCTCCTACGAGCAGTACTTC. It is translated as CASSLLTGIGSYEQYF.

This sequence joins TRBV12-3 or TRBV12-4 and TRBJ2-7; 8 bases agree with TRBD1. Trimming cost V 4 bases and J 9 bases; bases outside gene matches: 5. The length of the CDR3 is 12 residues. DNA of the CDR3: TGTGCCAGCAGTTCGGACAGGGTCGGGCAGTACTTC. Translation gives CASSSDRVGQYF.

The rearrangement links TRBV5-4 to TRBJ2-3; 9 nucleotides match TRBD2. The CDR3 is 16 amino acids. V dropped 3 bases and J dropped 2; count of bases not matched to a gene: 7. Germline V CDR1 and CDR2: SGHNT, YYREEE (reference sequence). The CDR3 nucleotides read TGTGCCAGCAGCTCCGAACTAGCGGGCATCACAGATACGCAGTATTTT. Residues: CASSSELAGITDTQYF. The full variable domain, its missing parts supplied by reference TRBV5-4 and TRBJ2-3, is ETGVTQSPTHLIKTRGQQVTLRCSSQSGHNTVSWYQQALGQGPQFIFQYYREEENGRGNFPPRFSGLQFPNYSSELNVNALELDDSALYLCASSSELAGITDTQYFGPGTRLTVL.

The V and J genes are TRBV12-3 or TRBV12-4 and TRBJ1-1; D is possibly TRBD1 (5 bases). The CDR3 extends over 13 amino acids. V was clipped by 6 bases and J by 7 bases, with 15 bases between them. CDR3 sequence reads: CASSLPLGLEAFF. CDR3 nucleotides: TGTGCCAGCAGCCTTCCGTTGGGACTTGAAGCTTTCTTT.

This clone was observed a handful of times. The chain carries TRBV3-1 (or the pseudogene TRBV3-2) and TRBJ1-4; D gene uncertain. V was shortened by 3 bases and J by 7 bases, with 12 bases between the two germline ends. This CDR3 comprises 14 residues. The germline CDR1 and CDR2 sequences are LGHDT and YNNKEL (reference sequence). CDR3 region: CASSHYGTGEKLFF. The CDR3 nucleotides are TGTGCCAGCAGCCACTACGGAACGGGTGAAAAACTGTTTTTT.

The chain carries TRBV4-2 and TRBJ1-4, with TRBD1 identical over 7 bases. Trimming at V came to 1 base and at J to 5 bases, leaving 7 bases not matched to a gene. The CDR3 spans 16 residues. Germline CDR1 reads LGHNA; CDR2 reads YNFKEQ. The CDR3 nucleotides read TGTGCCAGCAGCCAAGCCAGAGGGGGCGCAAATGAAAAACTGTTTTTT. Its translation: CASSQARGGANEKLFF.

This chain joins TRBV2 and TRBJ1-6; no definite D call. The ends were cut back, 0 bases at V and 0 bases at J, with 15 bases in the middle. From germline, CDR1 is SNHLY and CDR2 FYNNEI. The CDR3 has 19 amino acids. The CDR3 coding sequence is TGTGCCAGCAGTGAAGCAATGGGCAGAAGCAGCTCCTATAATTCACCCCTCCACTTT. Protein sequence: CASSEAMGRSSSYNSPLHF.

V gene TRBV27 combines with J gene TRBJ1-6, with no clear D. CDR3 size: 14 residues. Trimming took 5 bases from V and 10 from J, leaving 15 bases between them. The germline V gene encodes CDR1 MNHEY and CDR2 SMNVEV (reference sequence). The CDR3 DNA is TGTGCCAGCAGTCCAACCGGGATGGGCTCACCCCTCCACTTT. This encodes CASSPTGMGSPLHF.